A few counts support the clone carrying this T cell receptor beta chain. What it binds is unknown. These data come from a study of cytomegalovirus exposure and HLA in healthy donors. The PCR made use of 60 Vbeta and 13 Jbeta primers. Some clones are missing from TCRdb's copy, which holds only in-frame ones; the method was immunoSEQ multiplex PCR. The data contain approximately 220,000 clones, around 80% of them singletons. Study-level results: It was approximately 150 TCR beta chains that were listed as cytomegalovirus-associated. Many donors carried some public TCRs, although rarity characterized most TCR sequences.

This CDR3 is 15 amino acids long. The V gene lost 0 bases and the J gene lost 2 bases, with 11 bases spanning the gap. The germline V gene encodes CDR1 SGHRS and CDR2 YFSETQ. V and J are TRBV5-1 and TRBJ2-5; TRBD1 is a possible D gene (6 bases). The source is a man aged 35-49 years in good health and CMV-seronegative. The sequenced material came from PBMCs. CDR3 in amino acids: CASSLAGQGQETQYF. CDR3 coding DNA: TGCGCCAGCAGCTTGGCCGGGCAGGGGCAAGAGACCCAGTACTTC. The variable domain in full, with the rest retrieved from reference TRBV5-1 and TRBJ2-5, is KAGVTQTPRYLIKTRGQQVTLSCSPISGHRSVSWYQQTPGQGLQFLFEYFSETQRNKGNFPGRFSGRQFSNSRSEMNVSTLELGDSALYLCASSLAGQGQETQYFGPGTRLLVL.